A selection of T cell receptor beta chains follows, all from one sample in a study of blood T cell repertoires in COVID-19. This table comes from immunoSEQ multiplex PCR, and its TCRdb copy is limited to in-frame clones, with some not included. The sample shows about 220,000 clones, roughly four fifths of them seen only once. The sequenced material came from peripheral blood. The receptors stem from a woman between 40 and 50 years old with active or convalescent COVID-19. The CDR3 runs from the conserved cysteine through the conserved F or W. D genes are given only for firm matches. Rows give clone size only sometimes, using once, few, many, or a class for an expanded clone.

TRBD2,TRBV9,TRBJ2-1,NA,CASSVEAPGGLYNEQFF,TGTGCCAGCAGCGTAGAAGCCCCGGGGGGTCTCTACAATGAGCAGTTCTTC
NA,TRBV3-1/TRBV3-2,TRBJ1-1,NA,CASSQDGGVGTEAFF,TGTGCCAGCAGCCAAGACGGGGGGGTTGGGACTGAAGCTTTCTTT
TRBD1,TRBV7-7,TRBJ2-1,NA,CASSRDRVNEQFF,TGTGCTAGCAGCCGGGACAGGGTTAATGAGCAGTTCTTC
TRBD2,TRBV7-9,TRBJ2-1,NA,CASSPGLAEVMRVFF,TGTGCCAGCAGCCCCGGACTAGCGGAGGTAATGAGGGTGTTCTTC
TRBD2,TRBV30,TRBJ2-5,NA,CAWSPLTSAAGIQYF,TGTGCCTGGAGCCCCTTGACTAGCGCGGCTGGGATCCAGTACTTC
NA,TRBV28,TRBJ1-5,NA,CASSLAMEPQHF,TGTGCCAGCAGTTTAGCTATGGAGCCCCAGCATTTT
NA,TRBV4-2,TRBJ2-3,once,CASSQDRIDTQYF,TGTGCCAGCAGCCAAGACAGGATAGATACGCAGTATTTT
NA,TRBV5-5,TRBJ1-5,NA,CASSGRGNQPQHF,TGTGCCAGCAGCGGTAGAGGAAATCAGCCCCAGCATTTT
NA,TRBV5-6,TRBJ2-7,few,CASSFWAGGYEQYF,TGTGCCAGCAGCTTCTGGGCAGGAGGTTACGAGCAGTACTTC
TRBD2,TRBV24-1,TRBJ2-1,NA,CATSDYPSGTSPGYNEQFF,TGTGCCACCAGTGATTACCCCTCCGGGACTAGCCCGGGCTACAATGAGCAGTTCTTC
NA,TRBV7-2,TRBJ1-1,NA,CASSLGVVGGTEAFF,TGTGCCAGCAGCTTAGGAGTGGTCGGGGGCACTGAAGCTTTCTTT
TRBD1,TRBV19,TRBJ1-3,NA,CASSMGRQGHSGNTIYF,TGTGCCAGTAGTATGGGGCGACAGGGCCACTCTGGAAACACCATATATTTT
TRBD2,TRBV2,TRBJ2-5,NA,CASRGTSGGNRETQYF,TGTGCCAGCAGGGGGACTAGCGGGGGGAACAGAGAGACCCAGTACTTC
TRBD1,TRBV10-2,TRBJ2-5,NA,CASRPGTGEGTQYF,TGCGCCAGCAGGCCCGGGACAGGTGAAGGGACCCAGTACTTC
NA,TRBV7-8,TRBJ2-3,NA,CASSLGGWRDTQYF,TGTGCCAGCAGCTTAGGAGGGTGGAGAGATACGCAGTATTTT
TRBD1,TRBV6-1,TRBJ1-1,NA,CASSDTGGRRTEAFF,TGTGCCAGCAGTGATACAGGGGGACGGAGGACTGAAGCTTTCTTT
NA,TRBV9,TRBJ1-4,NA,CASSGRRDDEKLFF,TGTGCCAGCAGCGGGCGCAGGGATGATGAAAAACTGTTTTTT
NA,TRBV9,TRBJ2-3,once,CASSVIASDTQYF,TGTGCCAGCAGCGTAATAGCGTCAGATACGCAGTATTTT
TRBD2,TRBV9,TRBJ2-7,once,CASSVRDYGANEQYF,TGTGCCAGCAGCGTCCGGGACTATGGGGCTAACGAGCAGTACTTC
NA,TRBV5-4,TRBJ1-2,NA,CASSFGAGHGYTF,TGTGCCAGCAGCTTTGGGGCCGGGCATGGCTACACCTTC
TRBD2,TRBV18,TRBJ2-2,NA,CASSQFSGRPGELFF,TGTGCCAGCTCACAATTTAGCGGGAGACCCGGGGAGCTGTTTTTT
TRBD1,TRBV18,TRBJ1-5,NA,CASSPLQGAQQPQHF,TGTGCCAGCTCACCACTCCAGGGGGCGCAGCAGCCCCAGCATTTT
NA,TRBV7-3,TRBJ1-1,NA,CASSPPRGQNTEAFF,TGTGCCAGCAGCCCCCCCAGGGGTCAGAACACTGAAGCTTTCTTT
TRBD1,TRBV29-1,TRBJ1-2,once,CSELNRDRGLTNYGYTF,TGCAGCGAGCTTAACCGGGACAGGGGCCTAACTAACTATGGCTACACCTTC
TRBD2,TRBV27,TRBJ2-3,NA,CASSLAGYTDTQYF,TGTGCCAGCAGTCTAGCGGGGTACACAGATACGCAGTATTTT
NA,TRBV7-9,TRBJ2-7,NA,CASSLTYEQYF,TGTGCCAGCAGCCTAACCTACGAGCAGTACTTC
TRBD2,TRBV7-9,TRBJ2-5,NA,CASTTGASGRGQTQYF,TGTGCCAGCACCACCGGAGCTAGCGGGAGGGGTCAGACCCAGTACTTC
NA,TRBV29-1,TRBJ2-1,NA,CSVIAGINEQFF,TGCAGCGTGATTGCAGGGATCAATGAGCAGTTCTTC
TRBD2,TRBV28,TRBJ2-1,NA,CASSYAGTSGDNEQFF,TGTGCCAGCAGTTACGCCGGGACTAGCGGGGACAATGAGCAGTTCTTC
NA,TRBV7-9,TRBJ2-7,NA,CASSRQDYEQYF,TGTGCCAGCAGCCGACAGGATTACGAGCAGTACTTC
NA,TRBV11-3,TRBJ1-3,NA,CASSEEFITGNTIYF,TGTGCCAGCAGCGAAGAGTTCATAACTGGAAACACCATATATTTT
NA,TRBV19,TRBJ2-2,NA,CASSIIGHGTGELFF,TGTGCCAGTAGTATAATTGGTCACGGCACCGGGGAGCTGTTTTTT
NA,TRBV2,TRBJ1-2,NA,CASSRDSPRYGYTF,TGTGCCAGCAGCCGAGACAGTCCGAGGTATGGCTACACCTTC
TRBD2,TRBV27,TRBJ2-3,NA,CATTQRGGTDTQYF,TGTGCCACCACCCAGCGGGGGGGCACAGATACGCAGTATTTT
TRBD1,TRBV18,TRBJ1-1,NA,CASSPGGQGGTEAFF,TGTGCCAGCTCACCTGGGGGACAGGGCGGAACTGAAGCTTTCTTT
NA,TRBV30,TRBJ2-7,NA,CAWGFGRGPYEQYF,TGTGCCTGGGGGTTTGGAAGGGGCCCCTACGAGCAGTACTTC
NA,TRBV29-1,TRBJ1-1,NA,CSTGAGTEAFF,TGCAGCACCGGCGCCGGGACTGAAGCTTTCTTT
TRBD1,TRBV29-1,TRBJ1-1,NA,CSVGQGVLNTEAFF,TGCAGCGTTGGACAGGGGGTCCTGAACACTGAAGCTTTCTTT
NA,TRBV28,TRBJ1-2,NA,CASSYMVRGGGYGYTF,TGTGCCAGCAGTTATATGGTTCGTGGGGGCGGATATGGCTACACCTTC
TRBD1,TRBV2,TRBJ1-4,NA,CASRRGTGGRINEKLFF,TGTGCCAGCAGGCGCGGGACAGGGGGGCGCATCAATGAAAAACTGTTTTTT
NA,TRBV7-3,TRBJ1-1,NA,CASSLKVGGEAFF,TGTGCCAGCAGCTTAAAGGTGGGGGGTGAAGCTTTCTTT
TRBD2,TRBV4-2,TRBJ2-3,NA,CASSQSGGSSTDTQYF,TGTGCCAGCAGCCAATCGGGGGGGTCTAGCACAGATACGCAGTATTTT
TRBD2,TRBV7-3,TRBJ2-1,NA,CASSQAGGGLNEQFF,TGTGCCAGCAGCCAAGCGGGGGGAGGGCTTAATGAGCAGTTCTTC
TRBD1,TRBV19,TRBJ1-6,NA,CASSPRTGSGPSSYNSPLHF,TGTGCCAGTAGTCCTCGGACAGGGTCGGGGCCTAGCTCCTATAATTCACCCCTCCACTTT
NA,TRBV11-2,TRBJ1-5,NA,CASSSNRDQPQHF,TGTGCCAGCAGCTCTAACAGGGATCAGCCCCAGCATTTT
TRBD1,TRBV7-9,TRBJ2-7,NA,CASSKRQGVQVSYEQYF,TGTGCCAGCAGCAAAAGACAGGGGGTCCAGGTCTCCTACGAGCAGTACTTC
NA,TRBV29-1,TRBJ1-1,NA,CSVEEPQGAFF,TGCAGCGTTGAAGAACCCCAGGGAGCTTTCTTT
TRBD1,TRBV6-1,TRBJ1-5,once,CASSELQGAGGQPQHF,TGTGCCAGCAGTGAATTACAGGGGGCAGGGGGTCAGCCCCAGCATTTT
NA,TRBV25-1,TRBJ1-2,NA,CASSIRDRGYTF,TGTGCCAGCAGTATCAGGGATAGGGGCTACACCTTC
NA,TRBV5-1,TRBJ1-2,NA,CASSLGATVNYGYTF,TGCGCCAGCAGCTTGGGGGCGACAGTCAATTATGGCTACACCTTC
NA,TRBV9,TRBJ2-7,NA,CASSVEGNWGYEQYF,TGTGCCAGCAGCGTAGAGGGGAACTGGGGTTACGAGCAGTACTTC
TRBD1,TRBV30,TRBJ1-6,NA,CAWRGTGWNSPLHF,TGTGCCTGGAGGGGGACAGGATGGAATTCACCCCTCCACTTT
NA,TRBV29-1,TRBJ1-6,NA,CSGGGDNSPLHF,TGCAGCGGGGGAGGGGATAATTCACCCCTCCACTTT
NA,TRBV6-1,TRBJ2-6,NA,CASSEYRATGANVLTF,TGTGCCAGCAGTGAGTACAGGGCAACTGGGGCCAACGTCCTGACTTTC
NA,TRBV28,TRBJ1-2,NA,CASSRLTFNRELGNYGYTF,TGTGCCAGCAGCCGCCTTACGTTTAACAGGGAACTGGGGAACTATGGCTACACCTTC